The 7 T cell receptor beta chains below were found in one sample sequenced in a study of T cell clones after liver transplantation. Repertoires were generated with immunoSEQ multiplex PCR, while TCRdb's copy carries only in-frame clones and drops some. The sample has around 97,000 clones; around 80% are singletons. The sample here was CD4+ T cells from blood, taken approximately 43 months after liver transplant. These receptors were obtained from a human patient who received a liver transplant. Some T cells may be the graft donor's.

This rearrangement joins TRBV7-2 to TRBJ1-5; D may be TRBD1 (6 bases). Trimming stripped 5 bases from V and 1 base from J, with 15 bases between. The CDR3 length is 16 residues. Germline V gene data show CDR1 as SGHTA and CDR2 as FQGNSA. The CDR3 region is CASSPGGTRSNQPQHF. In nucleotides, the CDR3 is TGTGCCAGCAGCCCCGGCGGGACACGCAGCAATCAGCCCCAGCATTTT.

The V and J genes are TRBV6-1 and TRBJ2-5, with TRBD1 matching 8 bases. Losses at the gene ends were 3 bases for V and 1 base for J; bases not matched to a gene: 4. CDR1 MNHNS and CDR2 SASEGT come from the germline V gene. This CDR3 has 15 residues. CDR3 coding DNA: TGTGCCAGCAGTGAGCAGGGACAGGTCCAAGAGACCCAGTACTTC. This gives the protein CASSEQGQVQETQYF.

This clone turned up a few times. This sequence joins TRBV18 and TRBJ1-3, with D tentatively TRBD1 (5 bases). CDR1 and CDR2 from the germline V gene are KGHSH and LQKENI. This CDR3 is built from 18 residues. V lost 6 bases and J lost 3, with 24 bases in between. The CDR3: CASSQGRSQGPGGNTIYF. The CDR3 DNA is TGTGCCAGCTCCCAGGGCCGGTCGCAGGGACCGGGTGGAAACACCATATATTTT.

Written as DNA, the CDR3 is TGCGCCAGCAGCCAACTTCTGGACAGTAACTATGGCTACACCTTC. Translated, it gives CASSQLLDSNYGYTF. The rearrangement links TRBV4-3 to TRBJ1-2, with D possibly matching TRBD1 (6 bases). The germline V gene has CDR1 LGHNA and CDR2 YSLEER. CDR3 size: 15 residues. Deletions cut 2 bases from V and 1 base from J, with 11 bases between.

The chain recombines TRBV6-5 with TRBJ2-3, with D maybe TRBD2 (7 bases). Trimming removed 7 bases at V and 3 bases at J, with 14 bases between. CDR1 is MNHEY and CDR2 is SVGAGI in the germline V gene. The length of the CDR3 is 14 residues. CDR3 sequence reads: CASIMGGPTDTQYF. CDR3 DNA: TGTGCCAGCATCATGGGGGGGCCTACAGATACGCAGTATTTT.

This rearrangement joins TRBV7-9 to TRBJ2-3; 8 bases match TRBD1. J gave up 6 bases and V 5 bases, and 13 bases lay outside the gene matches. The V gene's germline CDR1 is SEHNR and CDR2 FQNEAQ (reference sequence). CDR3 length: 16 amino acids. The CDR3 region is CASSPLTGAKADTQYF. Written as DNA, the CDR3 is TGTGCCAGCAGCCCCCTGACAGGGGCCAAGGCTGATACGCAGTATTTT.

The chain employs TRBV10-3 and TRBJ1-1; D is unclear. V was shortened by 7 bases and J by 5 bases, with 14 bases between the two germline ends. This CDR3 is 13 amino acids long. CDR1 ENHRY and CDR2 SYGVKD come from the germline V gene. CDR3 nucleotide sequence: TGTGCCATCATGCGCCGGGTGGAAACTGAAGCTTTCTTT. Its protein product is CAIMRRVETEAFF.